This T cell receptor beta chain was identified in a study of human T cells and chemical hapten exposure. TCRdb processed the RACE reads anew with MiXCR; each CDR3 protein has one entry. The profile shows 240,000 or so distinct CDR3 sequences, about 9% of them singletons. Time point indicated: pre-sensitization, week 0. Treatment meaning: therapeutic diphenylcyclopropenone sensitization with weekly scalp DPC. Each patch-test visit's blood sample preceded patch application. Trimming shortened V by 2 bases and J by 4 bases, and 11 bases separated the two germline ends. Germline V gene data show CDR1 as MNHEY and CDR2 as SVGEGT. This CDR3 has 14 amino acids. This clonotype was recorded at least ten times.

The chain carries TRBV6-2 or TRBV6-3 and TRBJ1-1; TRBD1 is a possible D gene (5 bases). The TCR originated in a woman aged 40 to 50 with alopecia areata. Some clones in this sample may be carry-over from other donors' samples. The sequencing used whole blood, collected in connection with sensitization to the hapten diphenylcyclopropenone (DPC). In DNA form, the CDR3 reads TGTGCCAGCAGTTACGCAGTCGGGGCCACTGAAGCTTTCTTT. Protein: CASSYAVGATEAFF.